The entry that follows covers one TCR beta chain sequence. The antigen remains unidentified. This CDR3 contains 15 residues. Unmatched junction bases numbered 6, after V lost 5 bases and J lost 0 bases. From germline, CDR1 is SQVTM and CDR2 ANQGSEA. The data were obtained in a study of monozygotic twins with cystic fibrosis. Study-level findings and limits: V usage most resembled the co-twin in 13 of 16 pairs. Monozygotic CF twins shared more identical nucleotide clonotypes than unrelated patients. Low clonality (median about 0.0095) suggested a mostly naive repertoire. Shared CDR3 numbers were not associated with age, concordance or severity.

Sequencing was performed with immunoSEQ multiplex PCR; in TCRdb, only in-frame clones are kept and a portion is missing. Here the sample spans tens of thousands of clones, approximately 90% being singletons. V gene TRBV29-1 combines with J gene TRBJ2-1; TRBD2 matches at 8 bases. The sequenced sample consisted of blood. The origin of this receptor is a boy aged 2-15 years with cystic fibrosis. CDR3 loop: CSVQKRGSSYNEQFF. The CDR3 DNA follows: TGCAGCGTTCAAAAGCGGGGGAGCTCCTACAATGAGCAGTTCTTC.